This entry lists 14 T cell receptor beta chains sequenced from one sample in a study of cytomegalovirus exposure and HLA in healthy donors. Profiling relied on immunoSEQ multiplex PCR, and the TCRdb table lists in-frame clones only, not all of them. The data hold 100,000 to 150,000 clones, with roughly 95% observed a single time. Sequences were obtained from PBMCs. All receptors derive from a young man in good health and CMV-seronegative.

The chain recombines TRBV15 with TRBJ1-1; D unclear. CDR3 length: 15 residues. The V gene's germline CDR1 is LNHNV and CDR2 YYDKDF (reference sequence). V lost 5 bases to trimming and J lost 5 bases, with 18 bases between them. The CDR3 spells CATSPRTGVETEAFF. CDR3 nucleotide sequence: TGTGCCACCAGCCCGCGGACGGGAGTGGAAACTGAAGCTTTCTTT.

This sequence joins TRBV7-2 and TRBJ1-5; 7 bases match TRBD1. The CDR3 length is 16 residues. Germline values: CDR1 SGHTA, CDR2 FQGNSA. With V trimmed by 2 bases and J by 0 bases, 4 bases remained unmatched. The CDR3 here is CASSLSHRGSNQPQHF. The CDR3 nucleotides read TGTGCCAGCAGCTTATCTCACAGGGGTAGCAATCAGCCCCAGCATTTT.

V is TRBV7-3 and J is TRBJ1-1; perhaps TRBD1 as D (6 bases). CDR3 length equals 15 residues. V was shortened by 0 bases and J by 7 bases, with 15 bases between the two germline ends. Germline CDR1 SGHTA, CDR2 FQGTGA. CDR3 in DNA: TGTGCCAGCAGCTTAACAAGCCAGGGGCCGGGTGAAGCTTTCTTT. This translates into CASSLTSQGPGEAFF.

The chain uses TRBV7-9 and TRBJ1-1; the D is unclear. Per germline, CDR1 SEHNR and CDR2 FQNEAQ (reference sequence). The CDR3 is made up of 14 amino acids. V shed 5 bases and J shed 2 bases, with 12 bases lying between them. CDR3 nucleotides: TGTGCCAGCAGCGCCGGGTCATCAAACACTGAAGCTTTCTTT. Protein: CASSAGSSNTEAFF.

The gene calls are TRBV5-4 and TRBJ2-5; D is undetermined. CDR1 and CDR2 from the germline V gene are SGHNT and YYREEE (reference sequence). Trimming took 3 bases from V and 3 from J, leaving 9 bases between them. The CDR3 length is 13 residues. Written as DNA, the CDR3 is TGTGCCAGCAGCTCCACAGCTGAAGAGACCCAGTACTTC. Its translation is CASSSTAEETQYF.

The chain joins TRBV4-1 to TRBJ2-5, with a tentative D call TRBD1 (6 bases). Germline V gives CDR1 MGHRA, CDR2 YSYEKL. The CDR3 runs to 15 residues. Trimming removed 0 bases at V and 7 bases at J, with 15 bases between. In DNA, the CDR3 is TGCGCCAGCAGCCAAGACGGGACACCCGCTTGGACCCAGTACTTC. Translating gives CASSQDGTPAWTQYF.

The rearrangement uses TRBV27 and TRBJ1-1; D may be TRBD1 (5 bases). Germline loops: CDR1 MNHEY, CDR2 SMNVEV (reference sequence). The V and J ends lost 1 base and 1 base respectively, with 7 bases between them. The CDR3 contains 14 residues. The CDR3 DNA is TGTGCCAGCAGTTTATGGGGGGAGAACACTGAAGCTTTCTTT. It codes for CASSLWGENTEAFF.

The rearrangement joins TRBV7-7 to TRBJ2-2; a weak D match, TRBD2 (6 bases). The CDR3 is 15 amino acids. V was cut by 2 bases and J by 7 bases, with 14 bases left in between. CDR1 and CDR2 from the germline V gene are SSHAT and FNYEAQ (reference sequence). The CDR3 here is CASSLRSGAGGELFF. As DNA, the CDR3 is TGTGCCAGCAGCTTACGGTCGGGAGCGGGCGGGGAGCTGTTTTTT.

V usage is TRBV19 and J usage is TRBJ1-1, with D possibly being TRBD1 (5 bases). The CDR3 spans 14 residues. V lost 4 bases, J lost 5 bases, and 14 bases lay in between. Germline values: CDR1 LNHDA, CDR2 SQIVND (reference sequence). The CDR3 DNA sequence: TGTGCCAGTAGTAGGAGGGGCTGGGGGACTGAAGCTTTCTTT. Protein product: CASSRRGWGTEAFF.

The chain carries TRBV27 and TRBJ2-2; weak D call: TRBD2 (6 bases). Trimming removed 5 bases at V and 4 bases at J, with 8 bases between. Germline V gives CDR1 MNHEY, CDR2 SMNVEV (reference sequence). This CDR3 comprises 13 residues. The chain's CDR3 is CASSRGLTGELFF. The CDR3 region has the DNA TGTGCCAGCAGTCGGGGACTCACCGGGGAGCTGTTTTTT.

This clone occurred once. The chain recombines TRBV9 with TRBJ2-7; D gene uncertain. The germline V gene encodes CDR1 SGDLS and CDR2 YYNGEE. The CDR3 has 14 residues. Trimming took 0 bases from V and 0 from J, leaving 7 bases between them. The CDR3 here is CASSVGFSSYEQYF. Here the CDR3 DNA reads TGTGCCAGCAGCGTAGGGTTTAGCTCCTACGAGCAGTACTTC. Filled out from reference TRBV9 and TRBJ2-7, the complete variable domain reads DSGVTQTPKHLITATGQRVTLRCSPRSGDLSVYWYQQSLDQGLQFLIQYYNGEERAKGNILERFSAQQFPDLHSELNLSSLELGDSALYFCASSVGFSSYEQYFGPGTRLTVT.

CDR3 nucleotide sequence: TGCGCCAGCAGCCCCGGTTTCACAGATACGCAGTATTTT. Translated, it gives CASSPGFTDTQYF. V gene TRBV4-3 combines with J gene TRBJ2-3; D gene ambiguous. V lost 4 bases and J 2 bases, leaving 7 bases between the germline ends. The CDR3 consists of 13 residues. Germline V gives CDR1 LGHNA, CDR2 YSLEER.

The chain joins TRBV11-2 to TRBJ2-1, with 9 bases matching TRBD2. The CDR3 sequence is 16 residues long. CDR1 and CDR2 (germline): SGHAT, FQNNGV. With V trimmed by 0 bases and J by 9 bases, 9 bases remained unmatched. For the CDR3, the DNA is TGTGCCAGCAGCTTAGAGGGCGCGGGAGGGCTTTCTGAGCAGTTCTTC. Amino acids: CASSLEGAGGLSEQFF.

The chain combines TRBV6-5 with TRBJ1-5; a weak D match, TRBD1 (6 bases). From germline, CDR1 is MNHEY and CDR2 SVGAGI. This CDR3 has 15 amino acids. V was shortened by 5 bases and J by 1 base, with 12 bases between the two germline ends. The CDR3 DNA sequence: TGTGCCAGCAGTCCCATCCAGGGGAGCAATCAGCCCCAGCATTTT. The encoded protein is CASSPIQGSNQPQHF.